A selection of T cell receptor beta chains follows, all from one sample in a study of T cells after yellow fever vaccination. MiXCR was run by TCRdb on the 5' RACE reads, yielding one entry per CDR3 protein. Of 120,000 or so distinct CDR3 sequences listed, about 16% were seen once; the top ten hold roughly 43%. The material sequenced was CD8+ T cells sorted from PBMCs, taken 5 days after the yellow fever booster vaccination. These receptors were obtained from a man aged 18 to 30 who received the YFV17D yellow fever vaccine. Each CDR3 is given with its conserved first and last residue. Fields, in order: CDR3 protein, CDR3 DNA, clone size, V gene, J gene, D gene. A D gene is named only where the DNA matches it firmly. Rows give clone size only sometimes, using once, few, many, or a class for an expanded clone.

CDR3: CASSPGQGASGNTIYF; DNA: TGCGCCAGCAGCCCCGGACAGGGGGCCTCTGGAAACACCATATATTTT; size: few; V: TRBV4-1; J: TRBJ1-3; D: TRBD1
CDR3: CASSPGLERGPPQETQYF; DNA: TGTGCCAGCAGCCCGGGACTGGAACGGGGGCCTCCACAAGAGACCCAGTACTTC; size: -; V: TRBV3-1; J: TRBJ2-5; D: -
CDR3: CASSDRARADTQYF; DNA: TGTGCCAGCAGTGACCGGGCCAGGGCAGATACGCAGTATTTT; size: -; V: TRBV28; J: TRBJ2-3; D: -
CDR3: CASSVGHAASPLHF; DNA: TGTGCCAGTAGTGTTGGACACGCGGCTTCACCCCTCCACTTT; size: -; V: TRBV19; J: TRBJ1-6; D: -
CDR3: CASSLDHPSGLYNEQFF; DNA: TGTGCCAGCAGCTTAGATCACCCTAGCGGGCTTTACAATGAGCAGTTCTTC; size: few; V: TRBV11-3; J: TRBJ2-1; D: TRBD2
CDR3: CASSPPGGPREPQHF; DNA: TGTGCCAGCAGTCCGCCGGGGGGTCCCAGGGAGCCCCAGCATTTT; size: few; V: TRBV27; J: TRBJ1-5; D: -
CDR3: CASSPTPGSAGELFF; DNA: TGTGCCAGCAGCCCCACGCCTGGGAGCGCCGGGGAGCTGTTTTTT; size: -; V: TRBV7-6; J: TRBJ2-2; D: -
CDR3: CASSLSLAGRNEQFF; DNA: TGTGCCAGCAGTTTATCCCTAGCGGGGCGTAATGAGCAGTTCTTC; size: few; V: TRBV27; J: TRBJ2-1; D: TRBD2
CDR3: CASSQELGSGGARDTQYF; DNA: TGCGCCAGCAGCCAAGAACTCGGCTCGGGGGGGGCCAGAGATACGCAGTATTTT; size: few; V: TRBV4-3; J: TRBJ2-3; D: TRBD2
CDR3: CASSLWGAEQFF; DNA: TGTGCCAGCAGTTTATGGGGGGCTGAGCAGTTCTTC; size: many; V: TRBV6-2/TRBV6-3; J: TRBJ2-1; D: -